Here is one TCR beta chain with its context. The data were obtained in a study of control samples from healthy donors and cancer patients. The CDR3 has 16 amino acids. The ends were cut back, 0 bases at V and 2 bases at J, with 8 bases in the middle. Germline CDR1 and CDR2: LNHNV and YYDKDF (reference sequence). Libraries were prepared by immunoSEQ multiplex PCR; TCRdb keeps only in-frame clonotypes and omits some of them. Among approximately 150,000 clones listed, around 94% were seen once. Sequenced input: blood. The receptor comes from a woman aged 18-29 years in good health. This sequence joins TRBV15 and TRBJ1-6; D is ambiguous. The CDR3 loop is CATSRDLGTYNSPLHF. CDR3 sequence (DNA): TGTGCCACCAGCAGAGATCTTGGGACCTATAATTCACCCCTCCACTTT.